Following are 23 T cell receptor beta chains from one sample sequenced in a study of cytomegalovirus exposure and HLA in healthy donors. Amplification used 60 Vbeta primers and 13 Jbeta primers. Method: immunoSEQ multiplex PCR; TCRdb's copy keeps in-frame clones and lacks some. The profile shows about 140,000 clones, roughly four fifths of them singletons. Sequencing used PBMCs. All receptors derive from a man between 25 and 39 years old in good health and CMV-seropositive.

The chain combines TRBV7-8 with TRBJ2-7; perhaps TRBD1 as D (5 bases). The CDR3 has 14 amino acids. Germline V gene data show CDR1 as SGHVS and CDR2 as FQNEAQ. Trimming pared 6 bases from V and 6 bases from J, leaving 18 bases between. The DNA of the CDR3 is TGTGCCAGCAGACCACAGGACGGTCTTCGCGAGCAGTACTTC. Amino acids: CASRPQDGLREQYF. Complete variable domain (other parts from reference TRBV7-8 and TRBJ2-7): GAGVSQSPRYKVAKRGQDVALRCDPISGHVSLFWYQQALGQGPEFLTYFQNEAQLDKSGLPSDRFFAERPEGSVSTLKIQRTQQEDSAVYLCASRPQDGLREQYFGPGTRLTVT.

J is TRBJ2-1 and V is TRBV9; 9 nucleotides align to TRBD2. This CDR3 has 16 residues. Germline loops: CDR1 SGDLS, CDR2 YYNGEE. V lost 0 bases to trimming and J lost 6 bases; unmatched junction nucleotides: 7. This chain's CDR3 is CASSVGLAGIVNEQFF. The DNA of the CDR3 is TGTGCCAGCAGCGTAGGCCTAGCGGGAATTGTCAATGAGCAGTTCTTC.

V gene TRBV5-1 combines with J gene TRBJ2-7, with 9 nucleotides matching TRBD2. The V gene's germline CDR1 is SGHRS and CDR2 YFSETQ. The CDR3 extends over 14 amino acids. With V trimmed by 0 bases and J by 3 bases, 1 base remained unmatched. Here the CDR3 DNA reads TGCGCCAGCAGCTTGGATAGCGGGGGCTACGAGCAGTACTTC. Amino acids: CASSLDSGGYEQYF.

The V call is TRBV19, the J call TRBJ1-2; weak D call: TRBD1 (5 bases). The V end lost 5 bases, the J end lost 8 bases, and 24 bases lay between the germline ends. Germline-derived CDR1 and CDR2 are LNHDA and SQIVND (reference sequence). The CDR3 loop spans 16 amino acids. The CDR3 region has the DNA TGTGCCAGTAGTGAGCCCTCGGGACTCAAAAGGGGAGGCTACACCTTC. It translates to CASSEPSGLKRGGYTF.

The chain employs TRBV28 and TRBJ1-2; TRBD1 matches at 8 bases. Germline values: CDR1 MDHEN, CDR2 SYDVKM. The CDR3 spans 14 residues. Germline trimming cut 6 bases from V and 4 bases from J; bases unmatched to any gene: 7. The CDR3 bases are TGTGCCAGCAGCCGGACAGGGTATGGCTATGGCTACACCTTC. It is translated as CASSRTGYGYGYTF.

This chain connects TRBV6-5 to TRBJ1-1; maybe TRBD1 (6 bases). With 6 bases removed from V and 2 bases from J, the gap between germline ends came to 10 bases. Per the germline V gene, CDR1 is MNHEY and CDR2 is SVGAGI. CDR3 length: 13 amino acids. This CDR3 reads CASRVRGNTEAFF. CDR3 bases: TGTGCCAGCAGGGTCAGGGGAAACACTGAAGCTTTCTTT.

This clone has a single count. The V call is TRBV19, the J call TRBJ2-5; no clear D. From germline, CDR1 is LNHDA and CDR2 SQIVND (reference sequence). The length of the CDR3 is 13 residues. V shed 1 base and J shed 1 base, with 4 bases lying between them. The CDR3 reads CASSIGAQETQYF. The CDR3 DNA reads as TGTGCCAGTAGTATAGGGGCCCAAGAGACCCAGTACTTC.

The chain uses TRBV5-4 and TRBJ1-3; D possibly corresponds to TRBD1 (6 bases). The germline V gene encodes CDR1 SGHNT and CDR2 YYREEE (reference sequence). V lost 0 bases and J lost 4, with 8 bases in between. The CDR3 runs 14 residues. CDR3 protein: CASSLAGVGNTIYF. The CDR3 nucleotides read TGTGCCAGCAGCTTGGCAGGGGTGGGAAACACCATATATTTT.

The chain combines TRBV7-3 with TRBJ1-2; 8 bases are shared with TRBD1. The CDR3 is made up of 13 amino acids. Germline V gives CDR1 SGHTA, CDR2 FQGTGA. V shed 3 bases, J shed 4 bases, and the junction held 1 base outside the gene matches. CDR3 DNA sequence: TGTGCCAGCAGCTTGGGACAGGTCTATGGCTACACCTTC. Translation: CASSLGQVYGYTF.

The chain uses TRBV30 and TRBJ1-5; TRBD1 might be the D (5 bases). V was trimmed by 2 bases and J by 7 bases, leaving 12 bases between them. The CDR3 totals 13 residues. Germline assignment: CDR1 GTSNPN and CDR2 SVGIG (reference sequence). The CDR3 DNA follows: TGTGCCTGGAGTCCTAGGGGTTGGCAGCCCCAGCATTTT. Its protein product is CAWSPRGWQPQHF.

The chain links TRBV9 to TRBJ2-5, with D possibly being TRBD2 (5 bases). Trimming removed 2 bases at V and 0 bases at J, with 5 bases between. The germline V gene has CDR1 SGDLS and CDR2 YYNGEE. This CDR3 has 13 residues. DNA of the CDR3: TGTGCCAGCAGCGTCGGGAACCAAGAGACCCAGTACTTC. It codes for CASSVGNQETQYF.

The table lists this clone with a few counts. This sequence joins TRBV5-1 and TRBJ2-5, with a possible D match to TRBD2 (6 bases). V lost 1 base, J lost 5 bases, and 15 bases lay in between. CDR3 length: 15 residues. CDR1 SGHRS and CDR2 YFSETQ come from the germline V gene. The CDR3 sequence: CASSLRGPEGETQYF. The CDR3 DNA sequence: TGCGCCAGCAGCTTGAGAGGTCCGGAGGGGGAGACCCAGTACTTC.

This sequence joins TRBV2 and TRBJ2-7; 8 nucleotides align to TRBD1. V was clipped by 2 bases and J by 9 bases; unmatched bases: 12. This CDR3 region has 15 residues. Germline values: CDR1 SNHLY, CDR2 FYNNEI. Here the CDR3 reads CASSEFSQGAARQYF. The CDR3 DNA reads as TGTGCCAGCAGTGAATTTTCCCAGGGGGCGGCTCGGCAGTACTTC.

The chain recombines TRBV28 with TRBJ2-1, with D maybe TRBD2 (6 bases). The CDR3 consists of 11 residues. The germline gives CDR1 MDHEN, CDR2 SYDVKM. Trimming pared 6 bases from V and 15 bases from J, leaving 15 bases between. For the CDR3, the DNA is TGTGCCAGCAGCTCACCACTAGCTTGGTTCTTC. Its translation: CASSSPLAWFF.

The chain links TRBV5-1 to TRBJ1-1; D is ambiguous. Per germline, CDR1 SGHRS and CDR2 YFSETQ. The CDR3 sequence is 13 residues long. V lost 4 bases to trimming and J lost 4 bases, with 11 bases between them. The CDR3 DNA reads as TGCGCCAGCAGCCCCGGGTCCCCCACTGAAGCTTTCTTT. The encoded protein is CASSPGSPTEAFF. Looking up the rest from reference TRBV5-1 and TRBJ1-1 gives the full variable domain: KAGVTQTPRYLIKTRGQQVTLSCSPISGHRSVSWYQQTPGQGLQFLFEYFSETQRNKGNFPGRFSGRQFSNSRSEMNVSTLELGDSALYLCASSPGSPTEAFFGQGTRLTVV.

The chain uses TRBV27 and TRBJ2-5; TRBD2 is a possible D gene (5 bases). This CDR3 is 14 amino acids long. V shed 6 bases and J shed 3 bases, with 14 bases lying between them. Germline CDR1 is MNHEY and CDR2 is SMNVEV (reference sequence). The CDR3 DNA follows: TGTGCCAGCAGGGCTCTAGCCCTTGAAGAGACCCAGTACTTC. This sequence encodes CASRALALEETQYF.

The chain links TRBV21-1 to TRBJ2-3; TRBD1 is the table's D call and was not checked against the DNA. TRBV21-1 is reported as a pseudogene. This CDR3 comprises 14 residues. The CDR3 spells CASSMAPHTDTQYF. The CDR3 DNA reads TGTGCCAGCAGTATGGCCCCCCACACAGATACGCAGTATTTT.

The V call is TRBV2, the J call TRBJ2-3; a possible D gene is TRBD2 (6 bases). The CDR3 runs to 15 residues. The V gene's germline CDR1 is SNHLY and CDR2 FYNNEI. V was cut by 3 bases and J by 4 bases, with 14 bases left in between. CDR3 nucleotides: TGTGCCAGCAGTGACGAACTAGCTAGCGCAGATACGCAGTATTTT. This gives the protein CASSDELASADTQYF.

The rearrangement joins TRBV7-9 to TRBJ2-7; tentatively, D is TRBD1 (6 bases). Germline V lookup: CDR1 SEHNR, CDR2 FQNEAQ (reference sequence). V lost 0 bases and J 0 bases, leaving 9 bases between the germline ends. CDR3 length: 15 residues. CDR3 in DNA: TGTGCCAGCAGCTTAGCCACAGGGCCCTCCTACGAGCAGTACTTC. Protein sequence: CASSLATGPSYEQYF.

V gene TRBV6-5 combines with J gene TRBJ2-1; TRBD1 matches 9 bases. The V gene end was trimmed by 6 bases and the J gene end by 15 bases; junction bases not matched to a gene: 18. Germline CDR1 is MNHEY and CDR2 is SVGAGI. The CDR3 consists of 15 residues. In DNA, the CDR3 is TGTGCCAGCAGCCCGGGACAGGGCCTCCTTATACGGGCGTTCTTC. Encoded protein: CASSPGQGLLIRAFF.

This chain uses TRBV7-8 with TRBJ1-3, with TRBD1 matching over 7 bases. Looked up from germline, CDR1 is SGHVS and CDR2 is FQNEAQ. After removal of 5 bases from V and 2 bases from J, the junction contained 6 bases not matched to a gene. The CDR3 totals 15 residues. This chain's CDR3 is CASSPDRVAGNTIYF. CDR3 DNA sequence: TGTGCCAGCAGCCCCGACAGGGTGGCTGGAAACACCATATATTTT.

The rearrangement joins TRBV27 to TRBJ1-2, with TRBD1 identical over 8 bases. CDR1 and CDR2 (germline): MNHEY, SMNVEV (reference sequence). Unmatched junction bases numbered 6, after V lost 6 bases and J lost 0 bases. The CDR3 covers 15 residues. The chain's CDR3 is CASSPGTGSNYGYTF. CDR3 sequence (DNA): TGTGCCAGCAGCCCTGGGACAGGCTCTAACTATGGCTACACCTTC.

This clone has only a few counts. Here the CDR3 DNA reads TGTGCCAGCAGCTTAGTGGGGGGAGGAGGGTACTTC. It codes for CASSLVGGGGYF. The rearrangement links TRBV11-2 to TRBJ2-7, with TRBD2 as a possible D gene (6 bases). The CDR3 totals 12 residues. Germline V gene data show CDR1 as SGHAT and CDR2 as FQNNGV. Trimming pared 1 base from V and 12 bases from J, leaving 13 bases between. Full variable domain (missing parts from reference TRBV11-2 and TRBJ2-7): EAGVAQSPRYKIIEKRQSVAFWCNPISGHATLYWYQQILGQGPKLLIQFQNNGVVDDSQLPKDRFSAERLKGVDSTLKIQPAKLEDSAVYLCASSLVGGGGYFGPGTRLTVT.